This TCR beta chain came from a study of blood T cells in healthy people across ages. Study-wide results and limits: Older individuals had lower TCR beta diversity per million T cells (the decline was roughly linear). Unknown CMV status may confound age-related changes in expanded clones. Researchers judged that diversity estimates from one million T cells fell short of true values.

The CDR3 covers 15 residues. Germline V gene sequence: CDR1 SGHTA, CDR2 FQGTGA. Alongside a J-beta primer mix, a sample-barcoded 5' primer served in a second PCR lasting roughly 7 to 11 cycles. Individual samples furnished no less than 3 million CDR3-containing paired-end reads apiece. TCRdb recomputed calls from the 5' RACE reads with MiXCR, one row per CDR3 protein. The sample lists roughly 1,700,000 distinct CDR3 sequences, roughly 27% occurring once. As concerns this clonotype: Its antigen is unidentified.

The sequencing input was blood. The V gene is TRBV7-3, the J gene TRBJ2-1; D is possibly TRBD1 or TRBD2 (5 bases each). The end of the DNA fits TRBJ2-7 better, so the J call may be wrong. The sequence derives from a woman in her twenties or thirties in good health. This CDR3 reads CASSLWGSSYNEQYF. DNA of the CDR3: TGTGCCAGCAGCTTATGGGGGAGCTCCTACAATGAGCAGTACTTC.